Sequencing of this T cell receptor (beta chain) was carried out in a study of T cell repertoires in cytomegalovirus infection. Looking at the study overall: Public TCR beta signatures provided an indication of both CMV infection and a matching HLA type. Overall study results and limits: People with CMV and the relevant HLA were identified by cumulative public TCR beta family frequency. CMV-specific HLA-C-restricted TCR beta clonotypes dominated the ex vivo response.

This CDR3 comprises 14 residues. CDR1 is KGHDR and CDR2 is SFDVKD in the germline V gene. V lost 7 bases and J lost 5; bases outside the gene matches: 4. TCRdb passed the reads through MiXCR, listing each CDR3 protein once. The sample comprises around 530,000 distinct CDR3 sequences, 16% of which are singletons, and more than 20% rests with the top ten. Note on this clonotype: Its antigen is unknown.

The sample taken for sequencing was CD8+ T cells from PBMCs. The sequence came from a human donor in good health (CMV status not recorded). Some clones in this sample may be carry-over from other donors' samples. This sequence joins TRBV24-1 and TRBJ2-3, with TRBD2 identical over 11 bases. CDR3 bases: TGTGCCACCAGGGAAGGACTAGCGGGAGATACGCAGTATTTT. Its protein product is CATREGLAGDTQYF.